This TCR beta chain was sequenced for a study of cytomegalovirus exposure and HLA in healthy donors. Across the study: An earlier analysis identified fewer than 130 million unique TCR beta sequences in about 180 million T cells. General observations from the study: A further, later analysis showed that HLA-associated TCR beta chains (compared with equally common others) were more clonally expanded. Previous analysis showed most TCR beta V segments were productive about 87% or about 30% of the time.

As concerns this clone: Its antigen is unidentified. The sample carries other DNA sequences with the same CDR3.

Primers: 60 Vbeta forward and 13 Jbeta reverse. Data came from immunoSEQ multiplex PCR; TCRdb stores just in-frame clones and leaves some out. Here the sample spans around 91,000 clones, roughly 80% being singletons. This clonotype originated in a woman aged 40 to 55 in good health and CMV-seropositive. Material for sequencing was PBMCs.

The CDR3 DNA sequence: TGTGCCAGCAGTTACGGGGGGGGAGAGACCCAGTACTTC. This encodes CASSYGGGETQYF. The rearrangement links TRBV6-5 to TRBJ2-5; TRBD2 aligns across 7 bases. Per germline, CDR1 MNHEY and CDR2 SVGAGI. The CDR3 runs to 13 residues. V lost 2 bases, J lost 4 bases, and 1 base stayed unmatched.